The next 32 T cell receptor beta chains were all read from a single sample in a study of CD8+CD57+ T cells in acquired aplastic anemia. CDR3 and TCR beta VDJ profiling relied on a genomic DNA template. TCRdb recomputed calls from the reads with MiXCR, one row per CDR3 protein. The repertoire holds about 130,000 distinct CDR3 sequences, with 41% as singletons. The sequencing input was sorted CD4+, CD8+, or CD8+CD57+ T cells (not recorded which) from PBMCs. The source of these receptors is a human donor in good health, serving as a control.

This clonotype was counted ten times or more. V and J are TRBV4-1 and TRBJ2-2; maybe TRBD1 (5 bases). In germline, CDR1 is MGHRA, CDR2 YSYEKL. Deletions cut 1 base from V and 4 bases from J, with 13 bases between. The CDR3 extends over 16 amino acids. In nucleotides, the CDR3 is TGCGCCAGCAGCCAAGCGGGCAGGGCGGCCACCGGGGAGCTGTTTTTT. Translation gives CASSQAGRAATGELFF.

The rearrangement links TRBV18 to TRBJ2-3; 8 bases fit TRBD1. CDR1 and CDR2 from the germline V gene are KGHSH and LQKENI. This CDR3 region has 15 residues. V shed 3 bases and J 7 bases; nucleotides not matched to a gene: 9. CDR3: CASSPQRTGPYTQYF. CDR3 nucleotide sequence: TGTGCCAGCTCACCTCAACGGACAGGGCCATATACGCAGTATTTT.

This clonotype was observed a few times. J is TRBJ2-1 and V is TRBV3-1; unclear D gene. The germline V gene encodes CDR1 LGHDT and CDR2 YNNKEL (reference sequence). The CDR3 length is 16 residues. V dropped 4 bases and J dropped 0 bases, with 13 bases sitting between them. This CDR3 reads CASSLSLARSYNEQFF. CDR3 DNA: TGTGCCAGCAGCCTATCATTGGCCCGCTCCTACAATGAGCAGTTCTTC.

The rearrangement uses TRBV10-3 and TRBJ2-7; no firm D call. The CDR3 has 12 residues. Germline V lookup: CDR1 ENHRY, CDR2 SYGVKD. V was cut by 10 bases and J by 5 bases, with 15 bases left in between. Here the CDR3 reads CASSYSGDEQYF. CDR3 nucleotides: TGTGCCAGCAGCTACAGTGGGGACGAGCAGTACTTC.

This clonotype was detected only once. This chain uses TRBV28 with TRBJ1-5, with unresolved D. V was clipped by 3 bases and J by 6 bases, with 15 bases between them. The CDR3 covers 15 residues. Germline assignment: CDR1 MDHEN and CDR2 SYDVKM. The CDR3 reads CASSFEQAGSQPQHF. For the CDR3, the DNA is TGTGCCAGCAGTTTTGAGCAGGCGGGAAGTCAGCCCCAGCATTTT.

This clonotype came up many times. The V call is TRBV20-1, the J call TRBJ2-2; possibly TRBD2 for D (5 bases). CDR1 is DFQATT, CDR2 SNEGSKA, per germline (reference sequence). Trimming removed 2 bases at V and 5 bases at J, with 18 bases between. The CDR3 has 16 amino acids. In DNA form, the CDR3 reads TGCAGTGCTAGACCCCCCGGGGAGAGGAGGACCGGGGAGCTGTTTTTT. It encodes CSARPPGERRTGELFF.

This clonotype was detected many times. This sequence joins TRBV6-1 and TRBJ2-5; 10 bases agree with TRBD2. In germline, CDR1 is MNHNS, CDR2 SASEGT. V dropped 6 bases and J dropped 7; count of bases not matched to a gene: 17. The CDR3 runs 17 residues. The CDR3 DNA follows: TGTGCCAGCAGCAAAGACTGGACTAGCGGCGGTCGAAGGACCCAGTACTTC. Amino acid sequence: CASSKDWTSGGRRTQYF.

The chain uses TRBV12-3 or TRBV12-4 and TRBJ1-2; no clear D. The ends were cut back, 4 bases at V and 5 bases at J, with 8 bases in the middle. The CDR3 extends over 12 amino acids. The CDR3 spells CASSCPPYGYTF. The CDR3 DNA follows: TGTGCCAGCAGTTGTCCTCCATATGGCTACACCTTC.

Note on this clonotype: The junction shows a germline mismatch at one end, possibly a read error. The CDR3 spells CAISDRRDADTQYF. The CDR3 DNA sequence: TGTGCCATCAGTGACCGCCGGGACGCAGATACGCAGTATTTT. V gene TRBV10-1 combines with J gene TRBJ2-3; D possibly matches TRBD1 or TRBD2 (5 bases each). Germline values: CDR1 WNHNN, CDR2 SYGVQD (reference sequence). This CDR3 comprises 14 residues.

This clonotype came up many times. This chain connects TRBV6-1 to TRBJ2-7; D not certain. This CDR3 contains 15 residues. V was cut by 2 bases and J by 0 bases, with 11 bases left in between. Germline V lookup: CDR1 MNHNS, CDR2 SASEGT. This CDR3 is CASSEFTASSYEQYF. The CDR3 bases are TGTGCCAGCAGTGAATTCACAGCGAGCTCCTACGAGCAGTACTTC.

The chain's CDR3 is CATSDLGGLETQYF. Here the CDR3 DNA reads TGTGCCACCAGTGATTTGGGAGGGTTGGAGACCCAGTACTTC. V is TRBV24-1 and J is TRBJ2-5; D possibly corresponds to TRBD2 (6 bases). CDR1 and CDR2 from the germline V gene are KGHDR and SFDVKD. Trimming shortened V by 0 bases and J by 5 bases, and 9 bases separated the two germline ends. The CDR3 runs to 14 residues.

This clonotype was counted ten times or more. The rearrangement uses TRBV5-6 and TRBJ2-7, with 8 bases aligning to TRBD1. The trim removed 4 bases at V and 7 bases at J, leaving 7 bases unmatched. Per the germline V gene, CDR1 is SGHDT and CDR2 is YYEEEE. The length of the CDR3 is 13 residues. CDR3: CASSPDRVGEQYF. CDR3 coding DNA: TGTGCCAGCAGCCCGGACAGGGTAGGGGAGCAGTACTTC.

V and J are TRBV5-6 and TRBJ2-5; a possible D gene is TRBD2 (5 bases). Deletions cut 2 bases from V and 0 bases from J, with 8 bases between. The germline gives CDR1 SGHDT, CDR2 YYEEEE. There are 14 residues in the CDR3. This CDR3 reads CASSFRGHQETQYF. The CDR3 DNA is TGTGCCAGCAGCTTCCGGGGTCACCAAGAGACCCAGTACTTC.

This CDR3 is CASSFGPDLAKNIQYF. CDR3 DNA: TGCGCCAGCAGCTTCGGTCCCGATCTGGCCAAAAACATTCAGTACTTC. This sequence joins TRBV5-1 and TRBJ2-4; D is unresolved. Trimming shortened V by 2 bases and J by 1 base, and 13 bases separated the two germline ends. The CDR3 spans 16 residues. Germline assignment: CDR1 SGHRS and CDR2 YFSETQ.

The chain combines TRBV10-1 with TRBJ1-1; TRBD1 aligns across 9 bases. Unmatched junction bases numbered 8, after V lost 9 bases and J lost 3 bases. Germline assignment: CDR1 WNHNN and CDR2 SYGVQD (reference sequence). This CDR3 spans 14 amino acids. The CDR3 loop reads CASSRDRADTEAFF. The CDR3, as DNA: TGCGCCAGTAGCCGGGACAGGGCGGACACTGAAGCTTTCTTT.

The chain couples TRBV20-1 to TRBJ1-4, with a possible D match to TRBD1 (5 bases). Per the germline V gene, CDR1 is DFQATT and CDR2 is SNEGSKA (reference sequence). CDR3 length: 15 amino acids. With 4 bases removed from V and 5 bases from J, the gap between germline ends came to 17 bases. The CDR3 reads CSATPPDSSNEKLFF. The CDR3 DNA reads TGCAGTGCTACCCCTCCCGACAGTTCCAATGAAAAACTGTTTTTT.

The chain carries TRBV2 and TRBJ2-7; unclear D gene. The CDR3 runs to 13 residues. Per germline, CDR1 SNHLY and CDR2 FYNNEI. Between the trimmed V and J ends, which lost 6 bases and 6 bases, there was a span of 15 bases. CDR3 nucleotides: TGTGCCAGCAGCTTAGGCGGAAGCCGCGAGCAGTACGTC. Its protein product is CASSLGGSREQYV.

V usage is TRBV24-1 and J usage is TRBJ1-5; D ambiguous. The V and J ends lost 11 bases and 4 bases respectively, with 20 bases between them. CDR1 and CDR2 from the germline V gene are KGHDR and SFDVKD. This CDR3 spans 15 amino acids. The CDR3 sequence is CASSPAGSRNQPQHF. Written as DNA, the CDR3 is TGTGCCAGCTCGCCGGCGGGATCCCGGAATCAGCCCCAGCATTTT.

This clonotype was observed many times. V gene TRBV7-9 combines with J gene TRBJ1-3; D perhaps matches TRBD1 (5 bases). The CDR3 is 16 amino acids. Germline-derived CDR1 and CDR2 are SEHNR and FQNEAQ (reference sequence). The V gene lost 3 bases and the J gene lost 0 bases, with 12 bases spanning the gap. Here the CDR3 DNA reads TGTGCCAGCAGCTTCCGGGGCCGGAGCTCTGGAAACACCATATATTTT. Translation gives CASSFRGRSSGNTIYF.

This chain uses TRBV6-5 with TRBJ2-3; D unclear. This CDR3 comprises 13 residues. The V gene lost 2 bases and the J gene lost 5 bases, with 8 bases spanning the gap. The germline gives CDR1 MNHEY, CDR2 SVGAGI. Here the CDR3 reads CASSYQGIDTQYF. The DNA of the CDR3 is TGTGCCAGCAGTTACCAAGGCATAGATACGCAGTATTTT.

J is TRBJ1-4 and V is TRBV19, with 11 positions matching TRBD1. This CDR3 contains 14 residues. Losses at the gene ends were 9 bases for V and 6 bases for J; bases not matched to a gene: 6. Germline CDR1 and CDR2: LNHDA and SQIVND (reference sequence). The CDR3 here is CASARDRGDEKLFF. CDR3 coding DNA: TGTGCCAGCGCAAGGGACAGGGGGGATGAAAAACTGTTTTTT.

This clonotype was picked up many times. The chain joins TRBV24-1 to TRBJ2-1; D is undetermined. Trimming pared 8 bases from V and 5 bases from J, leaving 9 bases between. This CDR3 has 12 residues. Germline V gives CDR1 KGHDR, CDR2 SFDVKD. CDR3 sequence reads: CATTDPHNEQFF. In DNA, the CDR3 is TGTGCCACCACGGACCCTCACAATGAGCAGTTCTTC.

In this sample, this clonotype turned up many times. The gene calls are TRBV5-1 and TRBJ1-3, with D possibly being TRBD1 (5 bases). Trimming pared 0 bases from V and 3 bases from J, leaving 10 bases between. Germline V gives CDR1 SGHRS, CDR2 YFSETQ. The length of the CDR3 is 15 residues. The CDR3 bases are TGCGCCAGCAGCTTGGCCTTGAGGGGTGGAAACACCATATATTTT. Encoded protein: CASSLALRGGNTIYF.

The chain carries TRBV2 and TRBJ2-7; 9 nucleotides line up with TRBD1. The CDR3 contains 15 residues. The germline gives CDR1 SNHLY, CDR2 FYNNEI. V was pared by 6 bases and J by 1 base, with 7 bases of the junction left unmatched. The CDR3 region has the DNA TGTGCCAGCAGATCCGGGACAGGGATGTCCTACGAGCAGTACTTC. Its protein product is CASRSGTGMSYEQYF.

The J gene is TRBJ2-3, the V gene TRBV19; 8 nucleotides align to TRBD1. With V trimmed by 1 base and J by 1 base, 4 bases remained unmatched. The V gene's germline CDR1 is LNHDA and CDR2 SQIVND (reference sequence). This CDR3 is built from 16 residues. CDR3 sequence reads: CASSIAGGGRTDTQYF. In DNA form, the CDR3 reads TGTGCCAGTAGTATAGCAGGGGGCGGCCGCACAGATACGCAGTATTTT.

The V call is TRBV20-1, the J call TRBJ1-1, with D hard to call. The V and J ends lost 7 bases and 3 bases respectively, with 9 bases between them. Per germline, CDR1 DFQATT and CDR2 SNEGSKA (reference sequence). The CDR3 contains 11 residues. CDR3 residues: CSVNTYTEAFF. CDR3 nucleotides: TGCAGTGTTAACACGTACACTGAAGCTTTCTTT.

CDR3 protein: CASSERDRQYF. The CDR3 region has the DNA TGTGCCAGCAGTGAACGGGACAGGCAGTACTTC. The chain links TRBV2 to TRBJ2-7; 7 bases fit TRBD1. V shed 2 bases, J shed 9 bases, and the junction held 1 base outside the gene matches. Germline V gene data show CDR1 as SNHLY and CDR2 as FYNNEI. This CDR3 spans 11 amino acids.

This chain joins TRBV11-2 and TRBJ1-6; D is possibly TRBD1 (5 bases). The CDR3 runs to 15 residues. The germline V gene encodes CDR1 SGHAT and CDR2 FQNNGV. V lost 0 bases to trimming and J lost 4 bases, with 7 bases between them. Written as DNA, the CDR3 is TGTGCCAGCAGCTTAGACAGGGCTTATAATTCACCCCTCCACTTT. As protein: CASSLDRAYNSPLHF.

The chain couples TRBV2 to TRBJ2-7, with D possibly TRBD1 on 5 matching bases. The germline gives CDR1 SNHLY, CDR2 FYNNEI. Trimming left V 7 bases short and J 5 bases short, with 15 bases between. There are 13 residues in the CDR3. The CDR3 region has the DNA TGTGCCAGCACAGAAAGTAGGGGCAACGAGCAGTACGTC. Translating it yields CASTESRGNEQYV.

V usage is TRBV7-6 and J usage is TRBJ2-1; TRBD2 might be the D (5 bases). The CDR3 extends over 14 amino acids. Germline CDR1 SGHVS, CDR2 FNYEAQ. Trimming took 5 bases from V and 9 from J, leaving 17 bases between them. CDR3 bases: TGTGCCAGCAGCCCCTTTGGGAGTGTCAGTGAGCAGTTCTTC. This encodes CASSPFGSVSEQFF.

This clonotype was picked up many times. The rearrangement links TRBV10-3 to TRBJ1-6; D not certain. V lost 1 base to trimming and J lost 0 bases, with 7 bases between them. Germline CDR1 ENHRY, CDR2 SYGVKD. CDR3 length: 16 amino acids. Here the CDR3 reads CAISEWSSSYNSPLHF. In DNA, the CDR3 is TGTGCCATCAGTGAGTGGAGTAGCTCCTATAATTCACCCCTCCACTTT.

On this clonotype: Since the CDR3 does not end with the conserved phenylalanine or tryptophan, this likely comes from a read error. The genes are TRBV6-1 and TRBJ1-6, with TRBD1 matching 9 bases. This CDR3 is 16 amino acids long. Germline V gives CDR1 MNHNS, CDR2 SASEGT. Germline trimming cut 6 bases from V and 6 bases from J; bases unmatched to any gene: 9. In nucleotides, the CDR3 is TGTGCCAGCAGAAGGGACAGGGCCTCTTTTAATTCACCCCTCCACCTT. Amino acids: CASRRDRASFNSPLHL.